Below, 10 T cell receptor beta chains from the same sample are listed, as sequenced in a study of blood T cell repertoires in COVID-19. The repertoire was sequenced with immunoSEQ multiplex PCR; TCRdb's copy has only in-frame clones and lacks some. The data contain 45,000 to 70,000 clones, 91% of them seen just once; the ten biggest clones take up approximately 6.6%. Sequencing input: peripheral blood. These receptor sequences come from a woman between 55 and 75 years old with active or convalescent COVID-19.

The genes are TRBV19 and TRBJ2-1; possible D gene TRBD2, 5 bases. The V end was cut by 3 bases, the J end by 1 base, with 10 bases between. CDR1 is LNHDA, CDR2 SQIVND, per germline (reference sequence). The length of the CDR3 is 15 residues. Written as DNA, the CDR3 is TGTGCCAGTAGTATGGAGGCTCAATCCTACAATGAGCAGTTCTTC. Amino acid sequence: CASSMEAQSYNEQFF.

The CDR3 sequence is CASSVGTGSQETQYF. The CDR3, as DNA: TGTGCCAGCAGCGTCGGGACAGGGTCCCAAGAGACCCAGTACTTC. J is TRBJ2-5 and V is TRBV11-2; 9 bases are shared with TRBD1. The CDR3 spans 15 residues. Germline V CDR1 and CDR2: SGHAT, FQNNGV. The V and J ends lost 5 bases and 1 base, in that order; junction bases with no gene match: 5. The full variable domain, completed using reference TRBV11-2 and TRBJ2-5, is EAGVAQSPRYKIIEKRQSVAFWCNPISGHATLYWYQQILGQGPKLLIQFQNNGVVDDSQLPKDRFSAERLKGVDSTLKIQPAKLEDSAVYLCASSVGTGSQETQYFGPGTRLLVL.

V and J are TRBV30 and TRBJ1-5; TRBD1 aligns across 8 bases. The V and J ends lost 4 bases and 3 bases, in that order; junction bases with no gene match: 5. The CDR3 length is 14 residues. Germline V gives CDR1 GTSNPN, CDR2 SVGIG (reference sequence). CDR3 sequence (DNA): TGTGCCTGGAACCGGGGACAGGACAATCAGCCCCAGCATTTT. Amino acid sequence: CAWNRGQDNQPQHF.

The chain has TRBV4-2 and TRBJ2-5; 13 nucleotides agree with TRBD2. The CDR3 is 15 residues long. The junction had 3 bases not matched to a gene; V was cut back by 4 bases and J by 4 bases. CDR1 LGHNA and CDR2 YNFKEQ come from the germline V gene. The CDR3 bases are TGTGCCAGCAGCCTCCGGACTAGCGGGGGAGAGACCCAGTACTTC. Its translation is CASSLRTSGGETQYF.

This chain links TRBV28 with TRBJ1-5; a possible D gene is TRBD1 (5 bases). Trimming pared 3 bases from V and 7 bases from J, leaving 10 bases between. Germline V gives CDR1 MDHEN, CDR2 SYDVKM. This CDR3 comprises 13 residues. The CDR3 DNA follows: TGTGCCAGCAGTTTCCCAGGGTCCCAGCCCCAGCATTTT. Protein product: CASSFPGSQPQHF.

The CDR3 sequence: CASRRLSSGMYEQYF. The CDR3, as DNA: TGTGCCAGCAGGAGACTTTCTAGCGGGATGTACGAGCAGTACTTC. V gene TRBV27 combines with J gene TRBJ2-7; 9 bases line up with TRBD2. Germline values: CDR1 MNHEY, CDR2 SMNVEV (reference sequence). The CDR3 is 15 amino acids. V dropped 6 bases and J dropped 4; count of bases not matched to a gene: 10.

This sequence joins TRBV7-3 and TRBJ2-6; weak D call: TRBD1 (6 bases). V lost 1 base to trimming and J lost 4 bases, with 17 bases between them. This CDR3 has 18 residues. Germline V CDR1 and CDR2: SGHTA, FQGTGA. The CDR3 reads CASSLIGTTGTGANVLTF. The CDR3 DNA sequence: TGTGCCAGCAGCTTAATTGGCACCACAGGGACCGGGGCCAACGTCCTGACTTTC.

The rearrangement joins TRBV9 to TRBJ2-3, with TRBD2 as a possible D gene (6 bases). Trimming removed 0 bases from V and 5 bases from J, with 13 bases in between. CDR1 and CDR2 from the germline V gene are SGDLS and YYNGEE. The CDR3 runs to 15 residues. The CDR3 nucleotides are TGTGCCAGCAGCGTAGGCGGGGCCCGGGGAGATACGCAGTATTTT. It translates to CASSVGGARGDTQYF.

The genes are TRBV3-1 (or the pseudogene TRBV3-2) and TRBJ1-6, with 9 bases lining up with TRBD1. Germline CDR1 and CDR2: LGHDT and YNNKEL (reference sequence). The CDR3 totals 16 residues. Trimming took 3 bases from V and 9 from J; bases not matched to a gene: 9. CDR3 in amino acids: CASSHSTGGRGSPLHF. CDR3 bases: TGTGCCAGCAGCCATTCCACAGGGGGCAGGGGTTCACCCCTCCACTTT.

The chain uses TRBV6-2 or TRBV6-3 and TRBJ2-3, with 11 nucleotides matching TRBD2. Germline V gene sequence: CDR1 MNHEY, CDR2 SVGEGT. The length of the CDR3 is 15 residues. The trim removed 5 bases at V and 2 bases at J, leaving 3 bases unmatched. CDR3 residues: CASSPGLADTDTQYF. Written as DNA, the CDR3 is TGTGCCAGCAGTCCGGGACTAGCGGACACAGATACGCAGTATTTT.